Below are 17 T cell receptor beta chains sequenced from a single sample in a study of blood T cell repertoires in COVID-19. Some clones are missing from TCRdb's copy, which holds only in-frame ones; the method was immunoSEQ multiplex PCR. The sample records 250,000 to 300,000 clones, around four fifths being singletons. Material: peripheral blood. These receptors came from a man aged 55 to 70 who had recovered from COVID-19.

There are a few counts of this clone. This sequence joins TRBV6-5 and TRBJ2-3; no clear D. The CDR3 is 14 residues long. CDR1 is MNHEY and CDR2 is SVGAGI in the germline V gene. With 0 bases removed from V and 8 bases from J, the gap between germline ends came to 12 bases. The CDR3 is CASSYSGGMRTQYF. The CDR3 bases are TGTGCCAGCAGTTACTCTGGCGGCATGCGTACGCAGTATTTT.

The chain employs TRBV5-1 and TRBJ2-2; D is unresolved. The CDR3 contains 13 residues. V was cut by 0 bases and J by 5 bases, with 5 bases left in between. Germline-derived CDR1 and CDR2 are SGHRS and YFSETQ. The CDR3 DNA reads TGCGCCAGCAGCTTGGTTCAAACCGGGGAGCTGTTTTTT. It codes for CASSLVQTGELFF.

In its sample, this clone was seen once. The V gene is TRBV11-1, the J gene TRBJ2-1; 7 positions agree with TRBD1. Germline V gene data show CDR1 as SGHAT and CDR2 as FQDESV (reference sequence). The CDR3 covers 15 residues. J lost 9 bases, V lost 5 bases, and 13 bases had no gene match. The DNA of the CDR3 is TGTGCCAGCAGCACCCGGGACAGTAGATCCAGTGAGCAGTTCTTC. This translates into CASSTRDSRSSEQFF.

The chain uses TRBV5-4 and TRBJ1-6; 10 nucleotides match TRBD1. Germline assignment: CDR1 SGHNT and CDR2 YYREEE (reference sequence). The CDR3 extends over 15 amino acids. V shed 0 bases and J 8 bases; nucleotides not matched to a gene: 2. The CDR3 loop is CASSLGGTGDSPLHF. In DNA, the CDR3 is TGTGCCAGCAGCTTGGGAGGGACAGGGGATTCACCCCTCCACTTT.

The V gene is TRBV19, the J gene TRBJ1-5, with 7 positions matching TRBD1. Germline values: CDR1 LNHDA, CDR2 SQIVND (reference sequence). V trimming: 3 bases; J trimming: 1 base; junction bases outside the gene matches: 3. The CDR3 has 15 amino acids. The CDR3 sequence is CASSIHRGSNQPQHF. Here the CDR3 DNA reads TGTGCCAGTAGTATCCACAGGGGAAGCAATCAGCCCCAGCATTTT.

The chain has TRBV12-3 or TRBV12-4 and TRBJ2-7; D unresolved. The CDR3 consists of 11 residues. V was trimmed by 6 bases and J by 6 bases, leaving 9 bases between them. CDR3 coding DNA: TGTGCCAGCAGGTCCGCGGTCGAGCAGTACTTC. Residues: CASRSAVEQYF.

The gene calls are TRBV5-1 and TRBJ2-3, with 9 bases fitting TRBD1. Germline trimming cut 7 bases from V and 0 bases from J; bases unmatched to any gene: 3. Germline CDR1 is SGHRS and CDR2 is YFSETQ. The CDR3 loop spans 14 amino acids. The CDR3 coding sequence is TGCGCCAGCCAAACAGGGGGCAGCACAGATACGCAGTATTTT. It is translated as CASQTGGSTDTQYF.

The DNA of the CDR3 is TGTGCCAGCAGCTTCGGGACTAGCGGGAGCGGAGAGACCCAGTACTTC. It is translated as CASSFGTSGSGETQYF. J is TRBJ2-5 and V is TRBV11-2; 14 bases map to TRBD2. The CDR3 consists of 16 residues. Germline values: CDR1 SGHAT, CDR2 FQNNGV. After removal of 3 bases from V and 4 bases from J, the junction contained 4 bases not matched to a gene.

Only one count was recorded for this clone. The genes are TRBV30 and TRBJ2-7; tentative D call: TRBD1 (6 bases). This CDR3 spans 14 amino acids. The V end lost 0 bases, the J end lost 5 bases, and 14 bases lay between the germline ends. Germline assignment: CDR1 GTSNPN and CDR2 SVGIG (reference sequence). The CDR3 bases are TGTGCCTGGAGTGTGATCGGCAGGGGAAACGAGCAGTACTTC. Its translation is CAWSVIGRGNEQYF. The full variable domain, its missing parts supplied by reference TRBV30 and TRBJ2-7, is SQTIHQWPATLVQPVGSPLSLECTVEGTSNPNLYWYRQAAGRGLQLLFYSVGIGQISSEVPQNLSASRPQDRQFILSSKKLLLSDSGFYLCAWSVIGRGNEQYFGPGTRLTVT.

On this clone: This CDR3 is also generated by other DNA sequences in the sample. The V call is TRBV11-3, the J call TRBJ2-3; D remains ambiguous. V was cut by 2 bases and J by 6 bases, with 9 bases left in between. Per germline, CDR1 SGHNT and CDR2 YENEEA. The CDR3 is 13 residues long. Here the CDR3 DNA reads TGTGCCAGCAGCTTAAGCCCAGCGGATACGCAGTATTTT. Its translation: CASSLSPADTQYF.

The chain recombines TRBV5-1 with TRBJ2-5; a possible D gene is TRBD1 (6 bases). V lost 0 bases to trimming and J lost 5 bases, with 14 bases between them. CDR1 and CDR2 (germline): SGHRS, YFSETQ. This CDR3 has 15 amino acids. The CDR3 DNA reads as TGCGCCAGCAGCTTGGTAGCAGGAAGGGGGGAGACCCAGTACTTC. Protein: CASSLVAGRGETQYF.

The chain recombines TRBV28 with TRBJ2-7, with TRBD1 matching 9 bases. Losses at the gene ends were 5 bases for V and 12 bases for J; bases not matched to a gene: 11. Germline V gene lookup returns CDR1 MDHEN and CDR2 SYDVKM. The CDR3 is made up of 13 amino acids. The CDR3 spells CASSPSGQGVRYF. The CDR3 DNA reads TGTGCCAGCAGTCCATCGGGACAGGGCGTCCGGTACTTC.

This rearrangement joins TRBV3-1 (or the pseudogene TRBV3-2) to TRBJ2-5, with D tentatively TRBD2 (5 bases). Germline CDR1 LGHDT, CDR2 YNNKEL (reference sequence). CDR3 length: 14 residues. Deletions cut 5 bases from V and 5 bases from J, with 15 bases between. The CDR3 sequence is CASSAPGVRETQYF. The CDR3 DNA is TGTGCCAGCAGCGCCCCCGGGGTCAGGGAGACCCAGTACTTC.

V and J are TRBV6-6 and TRBJ1-3, with D tentatively TRBD1 (6 bases). V lost 2 bases to trimming and J lost 3 bases, with 14 bases between them. The V gene's germline CDR1 is MNHNY and CDR2 SVGAGI (reference sequence). The CDR3 sequence is 16 residues long. As DNA, the CDR3 is TGTGCCAGCAGTTACCCAGGGGCAACTGTTGGAAACACCATATATTTT. This translates into CASSYPGATVGNTIYF.

The chain has TRBV2 and TRBJ2-1; unclear D gene. Germline V lookup: CDR1 SNHLY, CDR2 FYNNEI. CDR3 size: 10 residues. V lost 6 bases to trimming and J lost 9 bases, with 6 bases between them. CDR3 sequence (DNA): TGTGCCAGCAGGGTTAGTGAGCAGTTCTTC. Its protein product is CASRVSEQFF.

The V and J genes are TRBV12-5 and TRBJ1-4; D is undetermined. The germline gives CDR1 LGHNT, CDR2 FRNRAP. V was pared by 2 bases and J by 8 bases, with 6 bases between. The CDR3 covers 12 residues. This chain's CDR3 is CASGLQNEKLFF. The CDR3 nucleotides read TGTGCTAGTGGTTTGCAGAACGAAAAACTGTTTTTT. The full variable domain, completed using reference TRBV12-5 and TRBJ1-4, is DARVTQTPRHKVTEMGQEVTMRCQPILGHNTVFWYRQTMMQGLELLAYFRNRAPLDDSGMPKDRFSAEMPDATLATLKIQPSEPRDSAVYFCASGLQNEKLFFGSGTQLSVL.

The J gene is TRBJ2-7, the V gene TRBV5-1; 8 bases are a match to TRBD1. In germline, CDR1 is SGHRS, CDR2 YFSETQ. The CDR3 is 15 amino acids. V trimming: 4 bases; J trimming: 0 bases; junction bases outside the gene matches: 6. CDR3 region: CASSNPGQVSYEQYF. As DNA, the CDR3 is TGCGCCAGCAGCAACCCGGGACAGGTCTCCTACGAGCAGTACTTC.